The entry below gives a single T cell receptor (beta chain) sequence along with its context. Its antigen is not identified. The data belong to a study of cytomegalovirus exposure and HLA in healthy donors. Study-wide results and limits: Cytomegalovirus association was listed for about 170 TCR beta chains.

With 60 Vbeta and 13 Jbeta primers, the PCR was carried out. The table came from immunoSEQ multiplex PCR; TCRdb's copy has only in-frame clones and leaves some out. The table gives about 160,000 clones; the top ten clones make up about 1.6% of it. With 1 base clipped from V and 10 bases from J, the junction kept 9 bases outside the gene matches. Per germline, CDR1 MNHEY and CDR2 SVGAGI. The CDR3 spans 15 residues. The V gene is TRBV6-5, the J gene TRBJ1-2; 10 nucleotides align to TRBD1. The clonotype was recovered from a woman aged 50 to 60 in good health and CMV-seronegative. The specimen sequenced was PBMCs. CDR3 bases: TGTGCCAGCAGTTACTTACAGACAGGGGGCGCAGACTACACCTTC. Its translation is CASSYLQTGGADYTF.